These T cell receptor beta chains were read from a single sample in a study of cytomegalovirus exposure and HLA in healthy donors. Profiling relied on immunoSEQ multiplex PCR, and the TCRdb table lists in-frame clones only, not all of them. Of about 190,000 clones listed, roughly four fifths are singletons. The source material was PBMCs. All receptors derive from a woman younger than 45 in good health and CMV-seropositive. Each CDR3 is given with its conserved first and last residue. D genes are given only for firm matches. Clone sizes are given selectively: once, few, many, or a class where the clone is expanded.

>-|TRBV19|TRBJ1-1|few
TGTGCCAGTAACATGATGAACACTGAAGCTTTCTTT
CASNMMNTEAFF
>-|TRBV14|TRBJ1-2|once
TGTGCCAGCAGCCAAGCGAACAATAACTATGGCTACACCTTC
CASSQANNNYGYTF
>-|TRBV18|TRBJ2-7|-
TGTGCCAGCTCACCAAATCAACAGTCCTACGAGCAGTACTTC
CASSPNQQSYEQYF
>-|TRBV7-2|TRBJ1-1|-
TGTGCCAGCAGCTTAGGGGAGCTAATGAACACTGAAGCTTTCTTT
CASSLGELMNTEAFF
>-|TRBV18|TRBJ1-6|-
TGTGCCAGCTCACCTCAGGGCGATAATTCACCCCTCCACTTT
CASSPQGDNSPLHF
>-|TRBV19|TRBJ2-7|-
TGTGCCAGTAGCATGACAGGCGACTCCTACGAGCAGTACTTC
CASSMTGDSYEQYF
>TRBD1|TRBV7-9|TRBJ1-1|once
TGTTCCAGCAGCTCAACCGGGACAGGGAGATTCACTGAAGCTTTCTTT
CSSSSTGTGRFTEAFF
>-|TRBV19|TRBJ2-1|-
TGTGCCAGTAGTAAGGGCGGAGGGTTCAATGAGCAGTTCTTC
CASSKGGGFNEQFF
>-|TRBV19|TRBJ1-1|-
TGTGCCAGTAGTATTGGGGGGGCTATCGGGCCTGAAGCTTTCTTT
CASSIGGAIGPEAFF
>-|TRBV27|TRBJ1-5|-
TGTGCCAGCAGTTTATCGGCGGTTCAGCCCCAGCATTTT
CASSLSAVQPQHF
>TRBD1|TRBV11-2|TRBJ1-4|few
TGTGCCAGCAGCAAGGACAGGGGGAGGGAAAAACTGTTTTTT
CASSKDRGREKLFF
>-|TRBV28|TRBJ1-2|once
TGTGCCAGCAGCGAGACGGGGGGCGCCTTCGACTATGGCTACACCTTC
CASSETGGAFDYGYTF
>TRBD1|TRBV7-9|TRBJ2-7|-
TGTTCCAGCAGCCGACAGGGCTACGAGCAGTACTTC
CSSSRQGYEQYF
>-|TRBV28|TRBJ2-3|-
TGTGCCAGCAGTGCCCCGGGGAACACAGATACGCAGTATTTT
CASSAPGNTDTQYF
>TRBD1|TRBV28|TRBJ1-2|-
TGTGCCAGCAGTCCCCGGGGCAGGGGGTACGTTGGGGGCTACACCTTC
CASSPRGRGYVGGYTF
>-|TRBV19|TRBJ2-2|-
TGTGCCAGTACGGCTTCTAGCGTCACCGGGGAGCTGTTTTTT
CASTASSVTGELFF
>-|TRBV20-1|TRBJ2-5|-
TGCAGTGTGGGGGGGCTGGAGACCCAGTACTTC
CSVGGLETQYF
>-|TRBV4-1|TRBJ2-1|-
TGCGCCAGCAGCCAAGACGAGGGGGCCTACAATGAGCAGTTCTTC
CASSQDEGAYNEQFF
>TRBD2|TRBV7-7|TRBJ2-7|-
TGTGCTAGCAGCCGGACTAGCGGCTACGAGCAGTACTTC
CASSRTSGYEQYF
>-|TRBV27|TRBJ1-5|-
TGTGCCAGCAGTTCTGAGGTCAATCAGCCCCAGCATTTT
CASSSEVNQPQHF
>-|TRBV11-2|TRBJ1-1|-
TGTGCCAGCAGCTTAAAGTCTTGGCAGCGGTACACTGAAGCTTTCTTT
CASSLKSWQRYTEAFF
>TRBD1|TRBV11-2|TRBJ2-3|-
TGTGCCAGCAGCTTAGATGACAGGGGCCCAGATACGCAGTATTTT
CASSLDDRGPDTQYF
>-|TRBV28|TRBJ1-4|-
TGTGCCAGCAGTTGGAGGCTGGGTGAAAAACTGTTTTTT
CASSWRLGEKLFF
>-|TRBV5-1|TRBJ2-7|few
TGCGCCAGCAGCCCTCCAGGGGCGAAATACTCCTACGAGCAGTACTTC
CASSPPGAKYSYEQYF
>TRBD2|TRBV5-1|TRBJ2-1|-
TGCGCCAGCAAGCGGGATTCCTACAATGAGCAGTTCTTC
CASKRDSYNEQFF
>-|TRBV28|TRBJ2-3|-
TGTGCCAGTAAACCCCTCCCCCAGGTACGGACAGATACGCAGTATTTT
CASKPLPQVRTDTQYF
>-|TRBV27|TRBJ2-4|-
TGTGCCAGCAGTTTAGGTCGGGGTTCCAAAAACATTCAGTACTTC
CASSLGRGSKNIQYF
>-|TRBV7-9|TRBJ2-2|-
TGTGCCAGCAGCAATAAGCCCAGGGGATTCAACACCGGGGAGCTGTTTTTT
CASSNKPRGFNTGELFF
>TRBD1|TRBV27|TRBJ1-2|-
TGTGCCAGCAGTTTTTTATGGGACAGGGGTAGGTTTGGCTACACCTTC
CASSFLWDRGRFGYTF
>-|TRBV28|TRBJ2-2|-
TGTGCCAGCAGCTGGCGGCCCTCGAACACCGGGGAGCTGTTTTTT
CASSWRPSNTGELFF
>TRBD1|TRBV30|TRBJ1-3|-
TGTGCCTGGAGTGTAAAAGAGGGGACAGGGGGAAGAAGGAAAAACACCATATATTTT
CAWSVKEGTGGRRKNTIYF
>TRBD2|TRBV27|TRBJ2-7|-
TGTGCCAGCGGGACAATAGCGGGAGGCCTCTACGAGCAGTACTTC
CASGTIAGGLYEQYF
>TRBD2|TRBV2|TRBJ2-7|-
TGTGCCGGGACCGGACTAGCGGGAGTGGGGGAGCAGTACTTC
CAGTGLAGVGEQYF
>-|TRBV6-6|TRBJ2-7|-
TGTGCCAGCAGTCCGCTTAAACTGACAGAACCCTACGAGCAGTACTTC
CASSPLKLTEPYEQYF
>TRBD2|TRBV5-6|TRBJ2-1|-
TGTGCCAGCAGCTTGGCGGGGGAGGGGAACAATGAGCAGTTCTTC
CASSLAGEGNNEQFF
>-|TRBV11-2|TRBJ2-1|once
TGTGCCAGCAGCTTAGTCGCAGGGTGGAATGAGCAGTTCTTC
CASSLVAGWNEQFF
>-|TRBV27|TRBJ2-7|-
TGTGCCAGCAGTTTGGCGCGGAGGTTAGGCGAGCAGTACTTC
CASSLARRLGEQYF
>-|TRBV7-5|TRBJ1-1|-
TGTGTCAGAAGCCTAGTCGCTCCGGGACAAGAAGCTTTCTTT
CVRSLVAPGQEAFF
>-|TRBV28|TRBJ1-2|-
TGTGCCAGCAGCTCGACAGGCGACTATGGCTACACCTTC
CASSSTGDYGYTF